The T cell receptor (beta chain) under discussion was sequenced for a study of T cell responses to AZD1222 COVID-19 vaccine. Germline CDR1 and CDR2: SGHRS and YFSETQ. The germline V and J ends were trimmed by 6 bases and 8 bases, with 12 bases remaining between them. This CDR3 spans 13 amino acids. Study-wide results and limits: Baseline seropositives among AZD1222 recipients totaled only five to seven. Donor demographics were predominantly white British with a female majority; clonal diversity may be underestimated. Repertoire sampling happened only post peak T cell response.

As concerns this clone: The antigen remains undetermined.

Here immunoSEQ multiplex PCR was the method, and the copy in TCRdb shows in-frame clones only, minus some. Among some 120,000 clones listed, 85% to 90% were seen once. V and J are TRBV5-1 and TRBJ1-6; D gene ambiguous. This material consisted of peripheral blood, taken 28 days after the second AZD1222 dose. The sequence was obtained from an adult who received the AZD1222 COVID-19 vaccine. CDR3 bases: TGCGCCAGCAAGGTGGGAGAAGATTCACCCCTCCACTTT. Its protein is CASKVGEDSPLHF.